This is a list of T cell receptor beta chains from one sample in a study of blood T cells in healthy people across ages. TCRdb reanalysed the 5' RACE reads using MiXCR and keeps one entry per CDR3 protein. The sample holds approximately 1,000,000 distinct CDR3 sequences, more than 35% seen once. The sample taken for sequencing was blood. Source of these receptors: a woman between 55 and 75 years old in good health. Both conserved end residues are part of each CDR3. Each record gives: clone size, V gene, D gene, J gene, CDR3 DNA, CDR3 protein. A D gene is named only where the DNA matches it firmly. Size is stated for part of the rows, as once, few or many counts, or as a class when the clone is expanded.

>NA|TRBV25-1|TRBD1|TRBJ2-5
TGTGCCAGCAGTGAAGGGGGACAGGGGTATCAAGAGACCCAGTACTTC
CASSEGGQGYQETQYF
>many|TRBV18|TRBD1|TRBJ2-7
TGTGCCAGCAGCCCGGACAGGAGCTCCTACGAGCAGTACTTC
CASSPDRSSYEQYF
>NA|TRBV20-1|TRBD2|TRBJ2-5
TGCAGCCCGAAGGGGCTAGCGGGAGCGGTAGGGACCCAGTACTTC
CSPKGLAGAVGTQYF
>NA|TRBV10-3|NA|TRBJ2-5
TGTGCCATAGGACCAAAGGAGACCCAGTACTTC
CAIGPKETQYF
>NA|TRBV20-1|NA|TRBJ2-3
TGCAGTGCTAGAGACCCTTTCCCGGTTGGAGGGGTGCCAGATACGCAGTATTTT
CSARDPFPVGGVPDTQYF
>NA|TRBV4-1|NA|TRBJ2-7
TGCGCCAGCAGCCCTCGGGAAGGACTTAGCTCCGGGGAGCAGTACTTC
CASSPREGLSSGEQYF
>NA|TRBV7-9|NA|TRBJ1-6
TGTGCCAGCAGCTATGAGGGCCAAGGCCTCCACTTT
CASSYEGQGLHF
>NA|TRBV11-2|TRBD1|TRBJ1-2
TGTGCCAGCAGCTCAGACAGGGGGCGAGGTGGCTACACCTTC
CASSSDRGRGGYTF
>NA|TRBV20-1|TRBD2|TRBJ2-1
TGCAGTGCTACCGACCCACTAGCGGTATACAATGAGCAGTTCTTC
CSATDPLAVYNEQFF
>many|TRBV29-1|NA|TRBJ2-7
TGCAGCGTTGAGAGGGACTCCTACGAGCAGTACTTC
CSVERDSYEQYF
>few|TRBV3-1|NA|TRBJ2-7
TGTGCCAGCGCTTCTAGCGCGACCCCCTACGAGCAGTACTTC
CASASSATPYEQYF
>NA|TRBV5-1|NA|TRBJ2-1
TGCGCCAGCTCCATGGACGCTCCGGGCAATGAGCAGTTCTTC
CASSMDAPGNEQFF
>NA|TRBV27|NA|TRBJ1-1
TGTGCCAGCAGTCTGGAGGGCAGGCAGAACACTGAAGCTTTCTTT
CASSLEGRQNTEAFF
>many|TRBV7-2|NA|TRBJ1-2
TGTGCCAGCAGCGACGGTTTCTATGGCTACACCTTC
CASSDGFYGYTF
>NA|TRBV11-2|NA|TRBJ2-5
TGTGCCAGCAGTAGAGGGTCAGGGTACGAGACCCAGTACTTC
CASSRGSGYETQYF
>few|TRBV5-1|NA|TRBJ1-4
TGCGCCAGCAGCCTACGACAAGGGCCTAATGAAAAACTGTTTTTT
CASSLRQGPNEKLFF
>few|TRBV3-1|TRBD2|TRBJ2-7
TGTGCCAGCAGCGCAGGGACTAGAACTGTGCAGTACTTC
CASSAGTRTVQYF
>NA|TRBV5-1|TRBD1|TRBJ2-1
TGCGCCAGCAGCCCGGGGACAGGGTCGAGCTCCTACAATGAGCAGTTCTTC
CASSPGTGSSSYNEQFF
>NA|TRBV20-1|NA|TRBJ2-7
TGCAGTGCTAGAGTCACTAGCTCCTACGGGCAGTACTTC
CSARVTSSYGQYF
>many|TRBV29-1|TRBD1|TRBJ2-5
TGCAGCGTCCAGGGGGCGGTGGAGACCCAGTACTTC
CSVQGAVETQYF
>NA|TRBV28|NA|TRBJ2-7
TGTGCCAGCAGCGACGGGCTGAACTACGCCGAGCAGTACTTC
CASSDGLNYAEQYF
>NA|TRBV5-1|NA|TRBJ1-1
TGCGTCAGCAGCTTGGCGAACACTGAAGCTTTCTTT
CVSSLANTEAFF
>NA|TRBV7-9|TRBD1|TRBJ1-4
TGTGCCAGCAGCGCTAAGGGGGACAGGGGAGAAAAACTGTTTTTT
CASSAKGDRGEKLFF
>many|TRBV29-1|TRBD2|TRBJ2-7
TGCAGCGTTGCAGCGGGAGGGTACTACGAGCAGTACTTC
CSVAAGGYYEQYF
>many|TRBV29-1|NA|TRBJ2-5
TGCAGCGTTGAAGGCCGGCAAGAGACCCAGTACTTC
CSVEGRQETQYF
>few|TRBV27|TRBD1|TRBJ2-7
TGTGCCAGCAGTAACCTGGACAGGGCTCTAACCTACGAGCAGTACTTC
CASSNLDRALTYEQYF
>NA|TRBV5-1|NA|TRBJ1-5
TGCGCCAGCAGCTTGGGGCCCTTGCTCCGGAGCAATCAGCCCCAGCATTTT
CASSLGPLLRSNQPQHF
>many|TRBV29-1|NA|TRBJ2-3
TGCAGCGTTGAAGGGTCGCATCCAGGCCCCACAGATACGCAGTATTTT
CSVEGSHPGPTDTQYF
>few|TRBV9|TRBD1|TRBJ1-2
TGTGCCAGCAGCGTAGCAATAGGGACAGACTATGGCTACACCTTC
CASSVAIGTDYGYTF
>NA|TRBV12-3/TRBV12-4|TRBD1|TRBJ2-4
TGTGCCAGCAGTCGCCGGGACAGGGCGGACATTCAGTACTTC
CASSRRDRADIQYF
>few|TRBV6-1|NA|TRBJ2-4
TGTGCCAGCGGACAAGCGGCCAAAAACATTCAGTACTTC
CASGQAAKNIQYF
>few|TRBV5-1|TRBD2|TRBJ2-3
TGCGCCAGCAGCTTGTGGGGCACCGGGACTAGCGGGAGCATGACAGATACGCAGTATTTT
CASSLWGTGTSGSMTDTQYF
>few|TRBV10-3|NA|TRBJ1-1
TGTGCCATCAGTGTTTCGGTTCAGAACACTGAAGCTTTCTTT
CAISVSVQNTEAFF
>NA|TRBV27|TRBD1|TRBJ1-1
TGTGCCAGCAGCTCGGGACAGGGGCGATACACTGAAGCTTTCTTT
CASSSGQGRYTEAFF
>few|TRBV3-1|NA|TRBJ2-3
TGTGCCAGCAGCCAAGACCGGAGTAGTGGGAGATGGACAGATACGCAGTATTTT
CASSQDRSSGRWTDTQYF
>few|TRBV7-3|TRBD2|TRBJ2-6
TGTGCCAGCAGCTTATATGGCGGGAGCGGACCCAACTCTGGGGCCAACGTCCTGACTTTC
CASSLYGGSGPNSGANVLTF
>NA|TRBV28|NA|TRBJ2-5
TGTGCCAGCAACCCCTGGGGGAGCCAAGAGACCCAGTACTTC
CASNPWGSQETQYF
>NA|TRBV27|TRBD2|TRBJ2-3
TGTGCCAGCAGTGTAGCGGGAGTGTTGGGCACAGATACGCAGTATTTT
CASSVAGVLGTDTQYF
>NA|TRBV27|NA|TRBJ1-4
TGTGCCAGCAGTGTAGGAGGAGGGCAAAAACTGTTTTTT
CASSVGGGQKLFF
>few|TRBV27|TRBD2|TRBJ2-3
TGTGCCAGCAGTCCACTAGCGGGAGGGACCATAGATACGCAGTATTTT
CASSPLAGGTIDTQYF
>few|TRBV6-1|NA|TRBJ2-6
TGTGCCGGGGTCTCTGGGGCCAACGTCCTGACTTTT
CAGVSGANVLTF
>few|TRBV25-1|NA|TRBJ2-4
TGTGCCAGCAGCTCGGGGAGGACAGGGAGGGACATTCAGTACTTC
CASSSGRTGRDIQYF
>few|TRBV21-1|NA|TRBJ2-7
TGTGCCAGCATCAAGGATCCGGGATTGTCCTACGAGCAGTACTTC
CASIKDPGLSYEQYF
>NA|TRBV20-1|TRBD1|TRBJ1-1
TGCAGTGCTAAGACGACAGGGGCGAACACTGAAGCTTTCTTT
CSAKTTGANTEAFF
>NA|TRBV7-2|TRBD2|TRBJ2-1
TGTGCCAGCAGTATGACCGGGACTAGCGGGAACAATGAGCAGTTCTTC
CASSMTGTSGNNEQFF
>few|TRBV5-1|NA|TRBJ2-3
TGCGCCAGCAGACTCTGGGGATCTAGCACAGATACGCAGTATTTT
CASRLWGSSTDTQYF
>NA|TRBV10-3|NA|TRBJ1-5
TGTGCCATCAGAGCCGACGGGGGGAATCAGCCCCAGCATTTT
CAIRADGGNQPQHF
>few|TRBV27|TRBD1|TRBJ2-7
TGTGCCAGCAGTGAACTTACGACAGGGTTGAAGGTCGAGCAGTACTTC
CASSELTTGLKVEQYF
>NA|TRBV5-1|NA|TRBJ2-3
TGCGCCAGCACCCAGGGGTGGGCTACAGATACGCAGTATTTT
CASTQGWATDTQYF
>few|TRBV11-3|TRBD2|TRBJ2-1
TGTGCCAGCAGCGCCGGGACTAGCGGGACCAATGAGCAGTTCTTC
CASSAGTSGTNEQFF